These T cell receptor beta chains were read from a single sample in a study of shared clonotypes between healthy human individuals. Data came from immunoSEQ multiplex PCR; TCRdb stores just in-frame clones and leaves some out. The sample consists of over 800,000 clones, 85% to 95% of them appearing once. Input material: naive CD8+ T cells sorted from blood. The receptors were sampled from a man younger than 45 in good health. CDR3s include the opening cysteine and the closing phenylalanine or tryptophan. The order of the fields is D gene, J gene, V gene, clone size, CDR3 protein, CDR3 DNA. D genes are given only for firm matches. Only part of the rows carry a size: once, few, many, or a class if the clone is expanded.

D: TRBD1; J: TRBJ2-2; V: TRBV7-9; size: NA; CDR3: CASRRDRGKLFF; DNA: TGTGCCAGCAGACGCGACAGGGGGAAGCTGTTTTTT
D: TRBD2; J: TRBJ2-2; V: TRBV19; size: once; CDR3: CASSIDRLAGNTGELFF; DNA: TGTGCCAGTAGTATAGATAGACTAGCGGGAAACACCGGGGAGCTGTTTTTT
D: TRBD1; J: TRBJ2-4; V: TRBV4-1; size: once; CDR3: CASSQEDRVGKNIQYF; DNA: TGCGCCAGCAGCCAAGAAGACAGGGTGGGCAAAAACATTCAGTACTTC
D: TRBD1; J: TRBJ2-7; V: TRBV7-9; size: NA; CDR3: CASSFRSPGQGRVHEQYF; DNA: TGTGCCAGCAGCTTTCGGTCCCCGGGACAGGGACGGGTACACGAGCAGTACTTC
D: NA; J: TRBJ2-2; V: TRBV15; size: NA; CDR3: CATSPKQGIRSGELFF; DNA: TGTGCCACCAGCCCAAAACAGGGAATCAGATCCGGGGAGCTGTTTTTT
D: NA; J: TRBJ2-7; V: TRBV14; size: NA; CDR3: CASSEASYEQYF; DNA: TGTGCCAGCTCAGAGGCCTCCTACGAGCAGTACTTC
D: NA; J: TRBJ2-7; V: TRBV19; size: NA; CDR3: CASSPGMALEQYF; DNA: TGTGCCAGTAGTCCAGGGATGGCTCTCGAGCAGTACTTC
D: NA; J: TRBJ2-1; V: TRBV7-2; size: NA; CDR3: CASSSNPPTHFYNEQFF; DNA: TGTGCCAGCAGCTCAAACCCCCCGACCCACTTCTACAATGAGCAGTTCTTC
D: NA; J: TRBJ2-7; V: TRBV7-2; size: NA; CDR3: CASSTQASPTPYEQYF; DNA: TGTGCCAGCAGCACCCAGGCTAGCCCGACCCCCTACGAGCAGTACTTC
D: NA; J: TRBJ2-5; V: TRBV4-3; size: NA; CDR3: CASSRGTTETQYF; DNA: TGCGCCAGCAGCCGTGGGACGACAGAGACCCAGTACTTC
D: NA; J: TRBJ2-1; V: TRBV2; size: NA; CDR3: CASSVYEQFF; DNA: TGTGCCAGCAGTGTCTATGAGCAGTTCTTC
D: NA; J: TRBJ2-3; V: TRBV9; size: once; CDR3: CASSAAGLLRDTQYF; DNA: TGTGCCAGCAGCGCCGCAGGACTTTTACGGGATACGCAGTATTTT
D: NA; J: TRBJ2-7; V: TRBV4-1; size: NA; CDR3: CASSQVGGSYEQYF; DNA: TGCGCCAGCAGCCAAGTAGGGGGGTCCTACGAGCAGTACTTC
D: NA; J: TRBJ1-2; V: TRBV10-1; size: NA; CDR3: CASSESGGYGYTF; DNA: TGCGCCAGCAGTGAGTCTGGGGGTTATGGCTACACCTTC
D: NA; J: TRBJ2-7; V: TRBV10-2; size: NA; CDR3: CASSDTPSYEQYF; DNA: TGCGCCAGCAGTGACACACCTTCCTACGAGCAGTACTTC
D: TRBD1; J: TRBJ2-2; V: TRBV10-3; size: NA; CDR3: CAIPGTEVTGELFF; DNA: TGTGCCATCCCGGGGACAGAAGTCACCGGGGAGCTGTTTTTT
D: NA; J: TRBJ2-1; V: TRBV9; size: NA; CDR3: CASSLAGTYNEQFF; DNA: TGTGCCAGCAGCCTTGCGGGAACCTACAATGAGCAGTTCTTC
D: TRBD2; J: TRBJ2-7; V: TRBV7-9; size: NA; CDR3: CASSPRTLAEPYEQYF; DNA: TGTGCCAGCAGCCCCCGTACGCTAGCGGAACCCTACGAGCAGTACTTC
D: NA; J: TRBJ2-7; V: TRBV30; size: NA; CDR3: CAWSVVGRPYEQYF; DNA: TGTGCCTGGAGTGTAGTGGGGCGACCCTACGAGCAGTACTTC
D: TRBD2; J: TRBJ2-6; V: TRBV6-4; size: NA; CDR3: CASSDSGGGSGANVLTF; DNA: TGTGCCAGCAGTGACTCGGGGGGGGGCTCTGGGGCCAACGTCCTGACTTTC
D: NA; J: TRBJ1-5; V: TRBV27; size: NA; CDR3: CASSLRGRSNQPQHF; DNA: TGTGCCAGCAGTTTAAGGGGCAGAAGCAATCAGCCCCAGCATTTT
D: NA; J: TRBJ2-3; V: TRBV7-9; size: NA; CDR3: CASSPRDGQSADTQYF; DNA: TGTGCCAGCAGCCCCAGGGACGGACAGTCGGCAGATACGCAGTATTTT
D: TRBD2; J: TRBJ2-7; V: TRBV7-9; size: NA; CDR3: CASSQGLAYSYEQYF; DNA: TGTGCCAGCAGCCAAGGACTAGCGTACTCCTACGAGCAGTACTTC
D: NA; J: TRBJ2-2; V: TRBV29-1; size: NA; CDR3: CSVVRTGFVAGVTGELFF; DNA: TGCAGCGTTGTTAGGACAGGGTTCGTAGCGGGAGTTACCGGGGAGCTGTTTTTT
D: TRBD1; J: TRBJ2-7; V: TRBV28; size: NA; CDR3: CASSTGDSYEQYF; DNA: TGTGCCAGCTCCACAGGGGACTCCTACGAGCAGTACTTC
D: NA; J: TRBJ2-5; V: TRBV7-9; size: NA; CDR3: CASRGGETQYF; DNA: TGTGCCAGTAGGGGCGGCGAGACCCAGTACTTC
D: TRBD1; J: TRBJ1-1; V: TRBV5-1; size: NA; CDR3: CASRNKGARGTEAFF; DNA: TGCGCCAGCAGGAATAAGGGGGCGCGGGGCACTGAAGCTTTCTTT
D: NA; J: TRBJ2-7; V: TRBV28; size: few; CDR3: CASSLGYYEQYF; DNA: TGTGCCAGCAGTTTGGGGTACTACGAGCAGTACTTC
D: TRBD1; J: TRBJ1-5; V: TRBV30; size: NA; CDR3: CAWSKGQGQPQHF; DNA: TGTGCCTGGAGTAAGGGACAGGGTCAGCCCCAGCATTTT
D: NA; J: TRBJ2-1; V: TRBV14; size: NA; CDR3: CASSQGVPNSYNEQFF; DNA: TGTGCCAGCAGCCAAGGCGTTCCAAACTCCTACAATGAGCAGTTCTTC
D: NA; J: TRBJ2-1; V: TRBV27; size: NA; CDR3: CASSYLLKTRPTDPEQFF; DNA: TGTGCCAGCAGTTACCTACTAAAGACACGGCCAACGGACCCTGAGCAGTTCTTC
D: TRBD2; J: TRBJ2-7; V: TRBV2; size: once; CDR3: CASSESLAELYEQYF; DNA: TGTGCCAGCAGTGAGTCTCTAGCGGAGCTCTACGAGCAGTACTTC
D: NA; J: TRBJ2-7; V: TRBV27; size: NA; CDR3: CASSFGRAYEQYF; DNA: TGTGCCAGCAGCTTCGGACGGGCCTACGAGCAGTACTTC
D: TRBD1; J: TRBJ2-1; V: TRBV7-9; size: NA; CDR3: CASRVSGQGSNEQFF; DNA: TGTGCCAGCAGGGTCTCGGGACAGGGGAGTAATGAGCAGTTCTTC
D: TRBD1; J: TRBJ2-7; V: TRBV5-4; size: NA; CDR3: CASSLVGQGGHEQYF; DNA: TGTGCCAGCAGCTTAGTCGGACAGGGGGGCCACGAGCAGTACTTC
D: TRBD1; J: TRBJ2-5; V: TRBV11-2; size: once; CDR3: CASSLDGVGQGRYGETQYF; DNA: TGTGCCAGCAGCTTAGATGGTGTAGGACAGGGGCGTTATGGGGAGACCCAGTACTTC
D: TRBD1; J: TRBJ1-2; V: TRBV29-1; size: NA; CDR3: CSVDVPGQGVYGYTF; DNA: TGCAGCGTTGATGTCCCGGGACAGGGGGTTTATGGCTACACCTTC
D: NA; J: TRBJ2-1; V: TRBV12-2; size: NA; CDR3: CASRLVLEGGSHNEQFF; DNA: TGTGCAAGTCGCTTAGTGCTTGAGGGCGGGAGCCACAATGAGCAGTTCTTC
D: NA; J: TRBJ1-1; V: TRBV19; size: NA; CDR3: CASSITPANTEAFF; DNA: TGTGCCAGTAGTATTACCCCAGCGAACACTGAAGCTTTCTTT
D: NA; J: TRBJ2-1; V: TRBV11-2; size: NA; CDR3: CASSNKPSSYNEQFF; DNA: TGTGCCAGCAGCAATAAGCCTTCCTCCTACAATGAGCAGTTCTTC
D: NA; J: TRBJ2-1; V: TRBV6-6; size: NA; CDR3: CASSYSQQWSYNEQFF; DNA: TGTGCCAGCAGTTACTCCCAACAATGGTCCTACAATGAGCAGTTCTTC
D: TRBD2; J: TRBJ2-1; V: TRBV27; size: NA; CDR3: CASSRTSSYNEQFF; DNA: TGTGCCAGCAGCCGGACTAGCTCCTACAATGAGCAGTTCTTC
D: NA; J: TRBJ2-7; V: TRBV11-1; size: NA; CDR3: CASSATGNEQYF; DNA: TGTGCCAGCAGCGCAACAGGGAACGAGCAGTACTTC
D: NA; J: TRBJ2-7; V: TRBV11-2; size: NA; CDR3: CASSLSIRPYEQYF; DNA: TGTGCCAGCAGCTTGAGCATACGGCCATACGAGCAGTACTTC
D: TRBD2; J: TRBJ2-7; V: TRBV13; size: NA; CDR3: CASSHRDYLYEQYF; DNA: TGTGCCAGCAGCCACCGGGACTACCTATACGAGCAGTACTTC
D: TRBD1; J: TRBJ1-2; V: TRBV27; size: NA; CDR3: CASRTGQGFSNYGYTF; DNA: TGTGCCAGCAGGACGGGACAGGGATTTAGCAACTATGGCTACACCTTC
D: NA; J: TRBJ2-1; V: TRBV7-3; size: NA; CDR3: CASSLDSSYNEQFF; DNA: TGTGCCAGCAGTCTGGACAGCTCCTACAATGAGCAGTTCTTC
D: NA; J: TRBJ2-1; V: TRBV10-2; size: NA; CDR3: CASSVNWTPNEQFF; DNA: TGCGCCAGCAGTGTTAATTGGACTCCCAATGAGCAGTTCTTC
D: NA; J: TRBJ2-1; V: TRBV30; size: NA; CDR3: CAWRSPGYNEQFF; DNA: TGTGCCTGGAGGTCGCCGGGCTACAATGAGCAGTTCTTC
D: NA; J: TRBJ2-2; V: TRBV7-6; size: NA; CDR3: CASSPYRAGRVKDTGELFF; DNA: TGTGCCAGCAGCCCCTACAGGGCTGGGAGGGTAAAGGACACCGGGGAGCTGTTTTTT
D: NA; J: TRBJ2-2; V: TRBV4-3; size: NA; CDR3: CASRRAANTGELFF; DNA: TGCGCCAGCAGACGAGCGGCGAACACCGGGGAGCTGTTTTTT